Presented here are 11 T cell receptor beta chains from one specimen sequenced in a study of T cell repertoires in cytomegalovirus infection. TCRdb reprocessed the reads with MiXCR, giving one entry per CDR3 protein. The sample contains around 490,000 distinct CDR3 sequences, about a quarter of which appear only once. The sequenced sample was PBMCs. The source of these receptors is a human donor in good health (CMV status not recorded). Some clones in this sample may be carry-over from other donors' samples.

This clonotype occurred once. V and J are TRBV15 and TRBJ2-5; the match to TRBD1 covers 8 bases. Trimming took 4 bases from V and 4 from J; bases not matched to a gene: 8. In germline, CDR1 is LNHNV, CDR2 YYDKDF (reference sequence). This CDR3 contains 15 residues. The CDR3 loop reads CATSTEFGQGETQYF. The CDR3 bases are TGTGCCACCAGCACAGAGTTTGGACAGGGAGAGACCCAGTACTTC.

In its sample, this clonotype was seen a few times. The chain uses TRBV29-1 and TRBJ1-1, with 11 nucleotides matching TRBD1. Germline V gene lookup returns CDR1 SQVTM and CDR2 ANQGSEA. This CDR3 region has 16 residues. V was clipped by 0 bases and J by 4 bases; unmatched bases: 7. The CDR3 nucleotides read TGCAGCGTTGAAGATACGCCGGGACAGGGGGGCACTGAAGCTTTCTTT. Translating it yields CSVEDTPGQGGTEAFF. Supplemented by reference TRBV29-1 and TRBJ1-1, the full variable domain reads SAVISQKPSRDICQRGTSLTIQCQVDSQVTMMFWYRQQPGQSLTLIATANQGSEATYESGFVIDKFPISRPNLTFSTLTVSNMSPEDSSIYLCSVEDTPGQGGTEAFFGQGTRLTVV.

The genes are TRBV7-9 and TRBJ1-5; possibly TRBD1 for D (5 bases). Trimming shortened V by 4 bases and J by 0 bases, and 10 bases separated the two germline ends. This CDR3 has 15 amino acids. Germline V gene data show CDR1 as SEHNR and CDR2 as FQNEAQ (reference sequence). CDR3 DNA: TGTGCCAGCAGCTCGGACATATATAGCAATCAGCCCCAGCATTTT. This sequence encodes CASSSDIYSNQPQHF.

This clonotype was seen a few times. The rearrangement uses TRBV20-1 and TRBJ2-3; 11 positions agree with TRBD2. The J segment lost 3 bases and the V segment lost 1 base, leaving 3 bases of the junction unmatched. This CDR3 is 15 amino acids long. Germline lookup yields CDR1 DFQATT and CDR2 SNEGSKA (reference sequence). The DNA for the CDR3 is TGCAGTGCTAGAGGGTCTAGCGGGAGGACAGATACGCAGTATTTT. This codes for CSARGSSGRTDTQYF.

In DNA form, the CDR3 reads TGTGCCAGCAGCTTAGGGACTACCACCGGGGAGCTGTTTTTT. Its translation: CASSLGTTTGELFF. The genes are TRBV7-6 and TRBJ2-2, with D perhaps matching TRBD2 (6 bases). The CDR3 spans 14 residues. The V end was cut by 1 base, the J end by 4 bases, with 7 bases between. Germline loops: CDR1 SGHVS, CDR2 FNYEAQ.

This clonotype was seen a few times. The chain joins TRBV30 to TRBJ1-4; D may be TRBD1 (6 bases). Between the trimmed V and J ends, which lost 0 bases and 8 bases, there was a span of 13 bases. Germline-derived CDR1 and CDR2 are GTSNPN and SVGIG (reference sequence). CDR3 length: 14 amino acids. The CDR3 reads CAWSVGGALEKLFF. The CDR3 DNA follows: TGTGCCTGGAGTGTAGGGGGGGCTCTCGAAAAACTGTTTTTT.

This chain links TRBV5-1 with TRBJ2-5; D is possibly TRBD2 (5 bases). Trimming shortened V by 5 bases and J by 4 bases, and 18 bases separated the two germline ends. The CDR3 spans 15 residues. CDR1 and CDR2 from the germline V gene are SGHRS and YFSETQ. CDR3 nucleotides: TGCGCCAGCAGTGATCTAGCTTCGAATCGAGAGACCCAGTACTTC. It yields the protein CASSDLASNRETQYF.

Only a few counts were recorded for this clonotype. This CDR3 is CASTAWGSPRDTGELFF. CDR3 DNA sequence: TGTGCCAGCACAGCCTGGGGTAGCCCTAGAGACACCGGGGAGCTGTTTTTT. J is TRBJ2-2 and V is TRBV12-3 or TRBV12-4, with D unresolved. Trimming left V 7 bases short and J 3 bases short, with 21 bases between. The CDR3 has 17 amino acids.

This clonotype occurred a few times. Here the CDR3 reads CASSASGSRREQYF. The CDR3 DNA is TGTGCCAGTAGTGCTAGCGGGAGTCGTCGGGAGCAGTACTTC. This chain links TRBV19 with TRBJ2-7; TRBD2 matches at 10 bases. CDR3 size: 14 residues. Looked up from germline, CDR1 is LNHDA and CDR2 is SQIVND (reference sequence). The V gene end was trimmed by 5 bases and the J gene end by 7 bases; junction bases not matched to a gene: 8.

The chain carries TRBV11-1 and TRBJ2-1; TRBD2 matches 7 bases. The CDR3 totals 17 residues. Germline values: CDR1 SGHAT, CDR2 FQDESV (reference sequence). Unmatched junction bases numbered 6, after V lost 1 base and J lost 0 bases. DNA of the CDR3: TGTGCCAGCAGCTTAGTATCGACTAGCTTCTCCTACAATGAGCAGTTCTTC. This codes for CASSLVSTSFSYNEQFF.

This chain joins TRBV6-1 and TRBJ1-4, with 8 bases fitting TRBD1. The CDR3 covers 14 residues. The germline V gene has CDR1 MNHNS and CDR2 SASEGT. V was clipped by 5 bases and J by 8 bases; unmatched bases: 7. The CDR3 DNA reads TGTGCCAGCAGTTTCTCCCGACAGGGGGAAAAACTGTTTTTT. This translates into CASSFSRQGEKLFF.